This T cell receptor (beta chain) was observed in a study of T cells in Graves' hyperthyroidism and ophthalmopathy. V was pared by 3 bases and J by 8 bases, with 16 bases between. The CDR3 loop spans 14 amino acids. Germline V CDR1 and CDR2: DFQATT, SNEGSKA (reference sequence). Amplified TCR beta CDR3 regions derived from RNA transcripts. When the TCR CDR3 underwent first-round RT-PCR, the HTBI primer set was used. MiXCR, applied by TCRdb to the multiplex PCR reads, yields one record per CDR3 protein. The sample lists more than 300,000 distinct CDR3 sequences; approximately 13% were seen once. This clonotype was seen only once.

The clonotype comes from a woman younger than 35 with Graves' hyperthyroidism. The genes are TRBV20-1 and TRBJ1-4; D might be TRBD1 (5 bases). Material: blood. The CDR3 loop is CSASSWGEGEKLFF. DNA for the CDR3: TGCAGTGCTAGTAGCTGGGGGGAGGGGGAAAAACTGTTTTTT.